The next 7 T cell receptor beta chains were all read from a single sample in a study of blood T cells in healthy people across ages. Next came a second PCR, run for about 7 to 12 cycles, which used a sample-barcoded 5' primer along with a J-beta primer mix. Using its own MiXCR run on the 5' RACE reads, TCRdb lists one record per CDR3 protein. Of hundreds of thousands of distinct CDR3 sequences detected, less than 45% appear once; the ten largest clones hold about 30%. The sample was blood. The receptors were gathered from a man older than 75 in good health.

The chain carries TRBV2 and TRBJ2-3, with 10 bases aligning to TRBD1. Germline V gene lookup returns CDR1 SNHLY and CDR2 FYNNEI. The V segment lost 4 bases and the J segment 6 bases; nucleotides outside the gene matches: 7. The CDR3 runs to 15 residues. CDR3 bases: TGTGCCAGCAGTGGGGGACAGGGGCGTTCCGATACGCAGTATTTT. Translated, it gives CASSGGQGRSDTQYF.

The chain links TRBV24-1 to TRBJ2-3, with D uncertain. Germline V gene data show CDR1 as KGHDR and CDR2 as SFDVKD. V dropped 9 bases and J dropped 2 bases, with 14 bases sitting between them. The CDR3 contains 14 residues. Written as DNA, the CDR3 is TGTGCCACCTCGGCGCCAGGAGCCACAGATACGCAGTATTTT. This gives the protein CATSAPGATDTQYF.

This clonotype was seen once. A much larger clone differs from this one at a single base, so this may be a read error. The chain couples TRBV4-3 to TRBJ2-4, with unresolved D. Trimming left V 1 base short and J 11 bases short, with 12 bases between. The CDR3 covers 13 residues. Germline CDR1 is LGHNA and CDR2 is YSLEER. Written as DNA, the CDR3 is TGCGCCAGCAGCCAAGTAAGGCAGGCGGTTCAGTACTTC. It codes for CASSQVRQAVQYF.

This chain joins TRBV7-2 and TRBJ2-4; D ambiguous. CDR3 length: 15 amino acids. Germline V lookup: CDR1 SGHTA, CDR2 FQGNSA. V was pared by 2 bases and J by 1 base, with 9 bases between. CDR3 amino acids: CASSLMGNAKNIQYF. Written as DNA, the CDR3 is TGTGCCAGCAGCTTAATGGGGAATGCCAAAAACATTCAGTACTTC.

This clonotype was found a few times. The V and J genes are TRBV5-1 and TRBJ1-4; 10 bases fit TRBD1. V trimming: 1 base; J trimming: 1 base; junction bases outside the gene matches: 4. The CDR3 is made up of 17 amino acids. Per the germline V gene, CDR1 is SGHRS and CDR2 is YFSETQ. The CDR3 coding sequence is TGCGCCAGCAGCTTGCCAGGGACAGGGGTAACTAATGAAAAACTGTTTTTT. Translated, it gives CASSLPGTGVTNEKLFF.

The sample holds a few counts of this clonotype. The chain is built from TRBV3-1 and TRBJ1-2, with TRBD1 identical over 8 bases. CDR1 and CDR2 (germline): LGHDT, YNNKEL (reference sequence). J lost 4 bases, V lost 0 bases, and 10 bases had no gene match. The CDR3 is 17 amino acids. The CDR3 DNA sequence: TGTGCCAGCAGCCAAGATAGACCCCTGGGACAGGTCTATGGCTACACCTTC. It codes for CASSQDRPLGQVYGYTF.

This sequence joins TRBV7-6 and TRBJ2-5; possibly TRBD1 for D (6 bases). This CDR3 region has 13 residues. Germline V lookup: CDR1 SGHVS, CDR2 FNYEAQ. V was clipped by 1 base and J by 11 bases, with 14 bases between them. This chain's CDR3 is CASSLEGVGEQYF. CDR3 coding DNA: TGTGCCAGCAGCTTAGAGGGGGTTGGAGAGCAGTACTTC.